This T cell receptor (beta chain) is from a study of cytomegalovirus exposure and HLA in healthy donors. Study details: The study's early data release held some 85 million unique TCRs from HLA-typed donors.

Findings of the study overall: Roughly even sequencing depth across donors was the assumption behind the presence/absence analyses.

The PCR had 60 Vbeta and 13 Jbeta primers. The data were produced by immunoSEQ multiplex PCR, yet TCRdb's version contains in-frame clones alone and is incomplete. Of roughly 120,000 clones detected, 6.5% to 9.5% appear once; the ten largest clones hold about 6%. V shed 3 bases, J shed 1 base, and the junction held 8 bases outside the gene matches. Germline V CDR1 and CDR2: MNHEY, SVGAGI. The CDR3 loop spans 16 amino acids. This clone appeared a few times. Its target is not known. This sequence joins TRBV6-5 and TRBJ2-5; 7 positions agree with TRBD2. The sequence derives from a woman in her thirties or forties in good health and CMV-seropositive. The sequencing sample was made of PBMCs. This chain's CDR3 is CASSYWTRGAQETQYF. As DNA, the CDR3 is TGTGCCAGCAGTTATTGGACTAGAGGCGCCCAAGAGACCCAGTACTTC.